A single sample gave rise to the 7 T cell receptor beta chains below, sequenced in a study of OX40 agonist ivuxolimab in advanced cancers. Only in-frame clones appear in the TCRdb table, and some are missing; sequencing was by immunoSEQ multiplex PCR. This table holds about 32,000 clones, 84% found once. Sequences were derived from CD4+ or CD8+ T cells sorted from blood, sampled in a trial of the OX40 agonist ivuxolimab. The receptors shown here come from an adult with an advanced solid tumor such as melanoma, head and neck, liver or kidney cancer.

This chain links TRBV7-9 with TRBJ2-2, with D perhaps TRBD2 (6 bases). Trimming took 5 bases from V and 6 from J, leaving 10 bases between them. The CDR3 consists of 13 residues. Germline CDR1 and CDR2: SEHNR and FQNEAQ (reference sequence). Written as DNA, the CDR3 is TGTGCCAGCAGCGGCACGGGGGCCGGGGAGCTGTTTTTT. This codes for CASSGTGAGELFF.

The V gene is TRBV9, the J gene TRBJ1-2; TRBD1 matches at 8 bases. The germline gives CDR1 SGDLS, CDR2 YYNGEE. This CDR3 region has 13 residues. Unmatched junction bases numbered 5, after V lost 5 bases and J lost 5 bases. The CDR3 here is CASREQGVYGYTF. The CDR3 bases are TGTGCCAGCAGAGAACAGGGGGTTTATGGCTACACCTTC.

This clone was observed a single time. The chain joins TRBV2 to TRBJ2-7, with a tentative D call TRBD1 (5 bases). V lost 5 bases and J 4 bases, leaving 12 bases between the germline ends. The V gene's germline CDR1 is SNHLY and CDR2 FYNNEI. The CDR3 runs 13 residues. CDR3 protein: CASSSKQEYEQYF. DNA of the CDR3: TGTGCCAGCAGTTCGAAACAGGAATACGAGCAGTACTTC.

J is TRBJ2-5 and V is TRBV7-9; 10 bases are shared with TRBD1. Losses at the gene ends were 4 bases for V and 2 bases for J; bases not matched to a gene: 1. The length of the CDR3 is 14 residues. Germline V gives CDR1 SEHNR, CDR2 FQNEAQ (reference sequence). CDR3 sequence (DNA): TGTGCCAGCAGCTCGGACAGGGGGCAAGAGACCCAGTACTTC. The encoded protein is CASSSDRGQETQYF.

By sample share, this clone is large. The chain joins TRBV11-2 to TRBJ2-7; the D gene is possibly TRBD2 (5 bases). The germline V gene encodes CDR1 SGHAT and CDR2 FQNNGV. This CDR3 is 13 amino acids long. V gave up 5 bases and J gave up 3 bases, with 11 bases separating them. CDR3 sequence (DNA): TGTGCCAGCAGCCTCGGACGGGACTACGAGCAGTACTTC. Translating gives CASSLGRDYEQYF.

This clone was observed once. CDR3 amino acids: CASSHRQGATDTQYF. As DNA, the CDR3 is TGCGCCAGCAGCCACCGACAGGGGGCTACAGATACGCAGTATTTT. The chain recombines TRBV4-1 with TRBJ2-3, with TRBD1 matching over 10 bases. V shed 3 bases and J 3 bases; nucleotides not matched to a gene: 3. The CDR3 loop spans 15 amino acids. The germline V gene encodes CDR1 MGHRA and CDR2 YSYEKL.

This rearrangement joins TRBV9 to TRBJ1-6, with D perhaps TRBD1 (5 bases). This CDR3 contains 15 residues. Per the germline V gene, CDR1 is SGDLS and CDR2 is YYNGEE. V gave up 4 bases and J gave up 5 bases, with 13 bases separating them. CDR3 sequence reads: CASSRQDRNNSPLHF. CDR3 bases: TGTGCCAGCAGCCGCCAAGACAGAAATAATTCACCCCTCCACTTT.